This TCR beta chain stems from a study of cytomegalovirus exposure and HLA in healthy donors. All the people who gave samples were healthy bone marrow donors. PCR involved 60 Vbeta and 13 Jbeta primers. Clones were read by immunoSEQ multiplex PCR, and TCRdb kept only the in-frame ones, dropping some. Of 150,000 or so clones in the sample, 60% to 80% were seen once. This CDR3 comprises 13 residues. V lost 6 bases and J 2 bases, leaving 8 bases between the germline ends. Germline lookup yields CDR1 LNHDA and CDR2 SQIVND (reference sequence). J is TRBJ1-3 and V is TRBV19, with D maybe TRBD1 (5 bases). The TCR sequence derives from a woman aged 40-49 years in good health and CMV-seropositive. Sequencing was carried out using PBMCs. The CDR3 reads CASRARAGNTIYF. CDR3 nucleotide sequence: TGTGCCAGTAGGGCCAGGGCTGGAAACACCATATATTTT.